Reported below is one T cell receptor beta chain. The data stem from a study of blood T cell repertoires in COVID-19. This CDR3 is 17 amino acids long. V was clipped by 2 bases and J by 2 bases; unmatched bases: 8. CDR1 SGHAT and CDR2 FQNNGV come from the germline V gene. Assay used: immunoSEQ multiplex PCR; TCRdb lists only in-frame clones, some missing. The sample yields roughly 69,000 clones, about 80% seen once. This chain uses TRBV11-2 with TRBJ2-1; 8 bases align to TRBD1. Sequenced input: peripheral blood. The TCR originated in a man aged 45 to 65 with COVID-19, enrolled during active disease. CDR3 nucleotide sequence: TGTGCCAGCAGCTTATTGGAGCAGGGGGCCACCTACAATGAGCAGTTCTTC. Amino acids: CASSLLEQGATYNEQFF.